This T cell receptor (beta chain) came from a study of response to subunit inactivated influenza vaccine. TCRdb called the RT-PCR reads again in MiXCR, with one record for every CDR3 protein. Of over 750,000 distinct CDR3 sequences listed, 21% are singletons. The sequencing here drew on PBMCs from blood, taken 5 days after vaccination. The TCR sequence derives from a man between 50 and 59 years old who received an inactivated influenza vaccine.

The CDR3 DNA follows: TGCAGTGCCCCTGGACTAGCGGGGGGCGAAAGGTTCCACGAGCAGTACTTC. It translates to CSAPGLAGGERFHEQYF. V gene TRBV20-1 combines with J gene TRBJ2-7; TRBD2 matches at 14 bases. The CDR3 totals 17 residues. In germline, CDR1 is DFQATT, CDR2 SNEGSKA (reference sequence). V shed 6 bases, J shed 5 bases, and the junction held 15 bases outside the gene matches.